These 28 T cell receptor beta chains were sequenced from one sample in a study of T cell responses to AZD1222 COVID-19 vaccine. Clones were read by immunoSEQ multiplex PCR, and TCRdb kept only the in-frame ones, dropping some. The table has more than 85,000 clones, 88% seen once. The sample here was peripheral blood, taken on day 0 of AZD1222 vaccination. The source of these receptors is an adult in good health.

The DNA of the CDR3 is TGTGCCAGCAGCCCGGATCAGGGATCCAACAATGAGCAGTTCTTC. This sequence encodes CASSPDQGSNNEQFF. The rearrangement links TRBV5-4 to TRBJ2-1, with a possible D match to TRBD1 (5 bases). Looked up from germline, CDR1 is SGHNT and CDR2 is YYREEE (reference sequence). The CDR3 has 15 amino acids. V was shortened by 4 bases and J by 5 bases, with 16 bases between the two germline ends.

J is TRBJ1-3 and V is TRBV25-1; no clear D gene. Germline loops: CDR1 MGHDK, CDR2 SYGVNS. The CDR3 is made up of 15 amino acids. Trimming left V 2 bases short and J 4 bases short, with 12 bases between. CDR3 sequence reads: CASSERQTLGNTIYF. The CDR3 DNA is TGTGCCAGCAGTGAACGTCAGACCCTCGGAAACACCATATATTTT.

This chain uses TRBV5-8 with TRBJ2-7, with unresolved D. Germline CDR1 is SGHTS and CDR2 is YDEGEE. V lost 4 bases to trimming and J lost 3 bases, with 11 bases between them. This CDR3 contains 13 residues. The CDR3 loop reads CASSLDPIYEQYF. For the CDR3, the DNA is TGTGCCAGCAGCCTGGACCCCATCTACGAGCAGTACTTC.

The chain is built from TRBV19 and TRBJ1-1; 7 bases align to TRBD1. V shed 9 bases, J shed 0 bases, and the junction held 4 bases outside the gene matches. In germline, CDR1 is LNHDA, CDR2 SQIVND (reference sequence). This CDR3 has 13 amino acids. The CDR3 is CASVQGMNTEAFF. The CDR3 DNA sequence: TGTGCCAGCGTACAGGGGATGAACACTGAAGCTTTCTTT.

The V and J genes are TRBV10-3 and TRBJ1-1; possibly TRBD1 for D (5 bases). Trimming shortened V by 4 bases and J by 4 bases, and 28 bases separated the two germline ends. The CDR3 loop spans 19 amino acids. Germline values: CDR1 ENHRY, CDR2 SYGVKD. The CDR3 region has the DNA TGTGCCATCAGTGTTGGGGCAGCATGGGTCGATAGAGGAGGCACTGAAGCTTTCTTT. Encoded protein: CAISVGAAWVDRGGTEAFF.

On this clone itself: Within the sample, other DNA sequences also encode this same CDR3. This sequence joins TRBV4-3 and TRBJ2-2, with D possibly TRBD1 on 5 matching bases. CDR3 size: 15 residues. V was pared by 0 bases and J by 0 bases, with 5 bases between. Germline V gene sequence: CDR1 LGHNA, CDR2 YSLEER. The CDR3 coding sequence is TGCGCCAGCAGCCAAGACAGGGCGAACACCGGGGAGCTGTTTTTT. It yields the protein CASSQDRANTGELFF.

CDR3 nucleotides: TGTGCCAGTAGTAACCCAGGGGACACAGATACGCAGTATTTT. This encodes CASSNPGDTDTQYF. The chain recombines TRBV19 with TRBJ2-3; weak D call: TRBD1 (6 bases). Trimming left V 4 bases short and J 2 bases short, with 10 bases between. The germline V gene encodes CDR1 LNHDA and CDR2 SQIVND (reference sequence). The CDR3 length is 14 residues.

The V and J genes are TRBV4-2 and TRBJ1-6; TRBD1 might be the D (5 bases). This CDR3 spans 15 amino acids. Trimming left V 0 bases short and J 7 bases short, with 10 bases between. Looked up from germline, CDR1 is LGHNA and CDR2 is YNFKEQ. The chain's CDR3 is CASSQDGQGNSPLHF. CDR3 nucleotide sequence: TGTGCCAGCAGCCAAGATGGGCAGGGCAATTCACCCCTCCACTTT.

The sample holds a few counts of this clone. The junction departs from the called germline gene at one end, perhaps through a read error. The rearrangement uses TRBV7-7 and TRBJ2-1; D uncertain. This CDR3 is built from 13 residues. Germline loops: CDR1 SSHAT, CDR2 FNYEAQ (reference sequence). The chain's CDR3 is CASSLWAGDEQFF. The DNA of the CDR3 is TGTGCTAGCAGCTTATGGGCTGGCGATGAGCAGTTCTTC.

The chain links TRBV11-1 to TRBJ2-1; D is uncertain. CDR1 and CDR2 (germline): SGHAT, FQDESV (reference sequence). V was trimmed by 1 base and J by 6 bases, leaving 7 bases between them. CDR3 size: 13 residues. CDR3 amino acids: CASSLGVVNEQFF. CDR3 coding DNA: TGTGCCAGCAGCTTAGGGGTGGTCAATGAGCAGTTCTTC.

The chain joins TRBV2 to TRBJ2-1; TRBD1 is a possible D gene (6 bases). Germline loops: CDR1 SNHLY, CDR2 FYNNEI. Trimming cost V 5 bases and J 8 bases, with 19 bases left between them. CDR3 length: 15 amino acids. The CDR3 nucleotides read TGTGCCAGCAGTCTCGGGGACACCTTGAGAGATGAGCAGTTCTTC. This gives the protein CASSLGDTLRDEQFF. The full variable domain, rest sourced from reference TRBV2 and TRBJ2-1, is EPEVTQTPSHQVTQMGQEVILRCVPISNHLYFYWYRQILGQKVEFLVSFYNNEISEKSEIFDDQFSVERPDGSNFTLKIRSTKLEDSAMYFCASSLGDTLRDEQFFGPGTRLTVL.

The V call is TRBV5-1, the J call TRBJ1-1; D remains ambiguous. V shed 1 base and J shed 4 bases, with 8 bases lying between them. Germline CDR1 reads SGHRS; CDR2 reads YFSETQ. The CDR3 runs to 13 residues. This chain's CDR3 is CASSLLGLTEAFF. The DNA for the CDR3 is TGCGCCAGCAGCTTGTTAGGGCTCACTGAAGCTTTCTTT.

J is TRBJ2-1 and V is TRBV7-9; 8 bases match TRBD1. Germline loops: CDR1 SEHNR, CDR2 FQNEAQ (reference sequence). The CDR3 runs 16 residues. V shed 3 bases and J 8 bases; nucleotides not matched to a gene: 12. DNA for the CDR3: TGTGCCAGCAGCTTGTCGACATCCGGACAGGGCTATGAGCAGTTCTTC. Its protein is CASSLSTSGQGYEQFF.

The chain couples TRBV24-1 to TRBJ2-1, with TRBD2 identical over 10 bases. Trimming took 9 bases from V and 4 from J; bases not matched to a gene: 14. The CDR3 runs 17 residues. Germline CDR1 is KGHDR and CDR2 is SFDVKD. CDR3 region: CATSAASGTSAYNEQFF. CDR3 bases: TGTGCCACCTCAGCTGCGTCCGGGACTAGCGCATACAATGAGCAGTTCTTC.

The chain combines TRBV12-3 or TRBV12-4 with TRBJ1-2; 8 bases are shared with TRBD1. Unmatched junction bases numbered 7, after V lost 5 bases and J lost 8 bases. The CDR3 runs to 13 residues. In DNA, the CDR3 is TGTGCCAGCAGTCGACAGGGGACGGAAGGCTACACCTTC. Protein sequence: CASSRQGTEGYTF.

The chain carries TRBV27 and TRBJ2-1; 11 nucleotides align to TRBD2. J lost 8 bases, V lost 6 bases, and 12 bases had no gene match. In germline, CDR1 is MNHEY, CDR2 SMNVEV (reference sequence). The CDR3 is 16 amino acids. The CDR3 sequence: CASRTDRLAGNDEQFF. The DNA for the CDR3 is TGTGCCAGCAGAACCGATAGACTAGCGGGAAACGATGAGCAGTTCTTC.

The chain couples TRBV18 to TRBJ1-1; D is uncertain. The CDR3 runs 15 residues. Trimming pared 6 bases from V and 2 bases from J, leaving 16 bases between. Looked up from germline, CDR1 is KGHSH and CDR2 is LQKENI. CDR3 region: CASSPGLGANTEAFF. The CDR3, as DNA: TGTGCCAGCTCGCCAGGCCTTGGAGCCAACACTGAAGCTTTCTTT.

The CDR3 here is CATSLVGGMNTQYF. The DNA of the CDR3 is TGTGCCACCAGCCTAGTGGGGGGTATGAATACGCAGTATTTT. The chain has TRBV15 and TRBJ2-3; perhaps TRBD2 as D (6 bases). The CDR3 consists of 14 residues. The germline V and J ends were trimmed by 5 bases and 7 bases, with 16 bases remaining between them. Germline CDR1 reads LNHNV; CDR2 reads YYDKDF (reference sequence).

J is TRBJ2-1 and V is TRBV24-1; 8 bases are shared with TRBD2. The CDR3 covers 17 residues. The germline V gene has CDR1 KGHDR and CDR2 SFDVKD. J was trimmed by 3 bases and V by 10 bases; bases with no gene match: 16. The CDR3 DNA follows: TGTGCCACATCGGGGGGAAGCGGGAGCTCCTACTACAATGAGCAGTTCTTC. Amino acids: CATSGGSGSSYYNEQFF.

CDR3 nucleotide sequence: TGTGCCAGCAGGAACGGAAACTATGGCTACACCTTC. Its protein product is CASRNGNYGYTF. The chain links TRBV6-5 to TRBJ1-2; unclear D gene. Trimming left V 6 bases short and J 2 bases short, with 7 bases between. Germline CDR1 MNHEY, CDR2 SVGAGI. The CDR3 covers 12 residues.

In its sample, this clone was seen once. The rearrangement links TRBV5-8 to TRBJ2-1; 10 bases fit TRBD2. Germline V lookup: CDR1 SGHTS, CDR2 YDEGEE. This CDR3 is built from 14 residues. J lost 15 bases, V lost 4 bases, and 13 bases had no gene match. The CDR3 DNA reads as TGTGCCAGCAGCCAACGCCTAGCGGGAGCTGGGTGGTTCTTC. Protein product: CASSQRLAGAGWFF.

The chain couples TRBV6-6 to TRBJ1-1; 7 bases match TRBD1. Germline V gene sequence: CDR1 MNHNY, CDR2 SVGAGI (reference sequence). CDR3 length: 15 residues. The ends lost 2 bases at V and 2 bases at J; junction bases unmatched: 5. CDR3 bases: TGTGCCAGCAGTTACCAACAGGGGCGAAACACTGAAGCTTTCTTT. It specifies CASSYQQGRNTEAFF.

The chain uses TRBV6-2 or TRBV6-3 and TRBJ2-1, with D maybe TRBD1 (7 bases). Germline loops: CDR1 MNHEY, CDR2 SVGEGT. This CDR3 is built from 14 residues. V was shortened by 5 bases and J by 9 bases, with 17 bases between the two germline ends. The CDR3 DNA reads TGTGCCAGCAGTAGCCCCCAGGGGGGCGCTGAGCAGTTCTTC. Its protein is CASSSPQGGAEQFF.

This chain joins TRBV7-2 and TRBJ2-7, with 8 positions matching TRBD1. Trimming removed 4 bases from V and 4 bases from J; junction bases left unmatched: 6. Germline assignment: CDR1 SGHTA and CDR2 FQGNSA. The CDR3 has 14 residues. The CDR3 here is CASSYRDRTYEQYF. CDR3 DNA sequence: TGTGCCAGCAGCTATCGGGACAGGACATACGAGCAGTACTTC.

V gene TRBV2 combines with J gene TRBJ1-1, with a weak D call TRBD1 (5 bases). Germline V lookup: CDR1 SNHLY, CDR2 FYNNEI. The CDR3 is 13 amino acids. V was clipped by 8 bases and J by 7 bases, with 17 bases between them. CDR3 coding DNA: TGTGCCAGCTCCGGGGGTAGTGGAATTGAAGCTTTCTTT. Amino acid sequence: CASSGGSGIEAFF. The full variable domain, completed using reference TRBV2 and TRBJ1-1, is EPEVTQTPSHQVTQMGQEVILRCVPISNHLYFYWYRQILGQKVEFLVSFYNNEISEKSEIFDDQFSVERPDGSNFTLKIRSTKLEDSAMYFCASSGGSGIEAFFGQGTRLTVV.

This clone was observed once. The V and J genes are TRBV24-1 and TRBJ2-1; 10 nucleotides agree with TRBD2. The junction had 11 bases not matched to a gene; V was cut back by 5 bases and J by 8 bases. Germline CDR1 reads KGHDR; CDR2 reads SFDVKD. The CDR3 covers 16 residues. CDR3 sequence: CATSAASGGLRDEQFF. The DNA of the CDR3 is TGTGCCACCAGTGCGGCTAGCGGGGGCCTTCGGGATGAGCAGTTCTTC.

J is TRBJ2-7 and V is TRBV7-2; tentatively, D is TRBD1 (5 bases). CDR3 length: 15 amino acids. Germline assignment: CDR1 SGHTA and CDR2 FQGNSA. V was clipped by 5 bases and J by 2 bases, with 16 bases between them. This CDR3 reads CASSPSQGWPYEQYF. The CDR3 DNA is TGTGCCAGCAGCCCTTCTCAGGGTTGGCCCTACGAGCAGTACTTC.

This chain connects TRBV3-1 (or the pseudogene TRBV3-2) to TRBJ1-1, with D unclear. Germline lookup yields CDR1 LGHDT and CDR2 YNNKEL (reference sequence). Trimming stripped 2 bases from V and 4 bases from J, with 14 bases between. This CDR3 is built from 15 residues. This chain's CDR3 is CASSQHQNPITEAFF. CDR3 DNA sequence: TGTGCCAGCAGCCAACATCAAAACCCAATCACTGAAGCTTTCTTT.